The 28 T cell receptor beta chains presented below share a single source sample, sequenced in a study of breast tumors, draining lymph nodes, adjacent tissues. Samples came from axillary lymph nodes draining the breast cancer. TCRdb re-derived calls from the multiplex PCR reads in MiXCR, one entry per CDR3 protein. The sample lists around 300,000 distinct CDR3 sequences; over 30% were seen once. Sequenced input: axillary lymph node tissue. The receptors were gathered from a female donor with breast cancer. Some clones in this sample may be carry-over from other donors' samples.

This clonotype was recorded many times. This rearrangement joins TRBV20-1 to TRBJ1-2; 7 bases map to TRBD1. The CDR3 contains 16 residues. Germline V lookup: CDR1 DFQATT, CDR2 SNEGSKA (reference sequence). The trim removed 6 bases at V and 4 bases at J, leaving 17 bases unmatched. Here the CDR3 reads CSANPVDRDVGYGYTF. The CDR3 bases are TGCAGTGCCAACCCGGTAGACAGGGATGTAGGCTATGGCTACACCTTC.

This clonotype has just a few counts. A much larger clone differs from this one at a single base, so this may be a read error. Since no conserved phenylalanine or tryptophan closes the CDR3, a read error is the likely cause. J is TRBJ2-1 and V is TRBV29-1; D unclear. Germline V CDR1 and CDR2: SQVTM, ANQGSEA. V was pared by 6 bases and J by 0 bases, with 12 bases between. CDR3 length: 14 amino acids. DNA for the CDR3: TGCAGCGTAAGACTCACCAGCTCCTACAATGAGCAGTTCCTC. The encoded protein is CSVRLTSSYNEQFL.

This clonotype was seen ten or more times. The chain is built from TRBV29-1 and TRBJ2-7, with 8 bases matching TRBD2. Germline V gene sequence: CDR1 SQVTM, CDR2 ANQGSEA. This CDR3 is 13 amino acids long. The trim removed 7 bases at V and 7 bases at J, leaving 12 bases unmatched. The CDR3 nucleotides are TGCAGCGGAGCGGGAGCGCCCGGAAAAGAGCAGTACTTC. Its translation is CSGAGAPGKEQYF.

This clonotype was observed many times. The CDR3 sequence is CATSRDLDRTLTDYGYTF. DNA of the CDR3: TGTGCCACCAGCAGAGATCTTGATCGTACCCTGACTGACTATGGCTACACCTTC. The chain carries TRBV15 and TRBJ1-2; D gene ambiguous. Per germline, CDR1 LNHNV and CDR2 YYDKDF (reference sequence). Trimming shortened V by 0 bases and J by 3 bases, and 20 bases separated the two germline ends. The CDR3 has 18 residues.

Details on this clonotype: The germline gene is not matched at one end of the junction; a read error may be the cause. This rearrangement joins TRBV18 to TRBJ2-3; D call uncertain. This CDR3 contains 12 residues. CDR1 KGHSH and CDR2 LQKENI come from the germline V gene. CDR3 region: CAGSRYTDTQYF. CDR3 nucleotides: TGTGCCGGCTCACGTTACACAGATACGCAGTATTTT.

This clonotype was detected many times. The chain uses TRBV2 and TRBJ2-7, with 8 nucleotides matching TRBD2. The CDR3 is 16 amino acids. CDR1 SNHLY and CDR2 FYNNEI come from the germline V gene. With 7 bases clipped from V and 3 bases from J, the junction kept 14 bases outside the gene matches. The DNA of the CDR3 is TGTGCCAGCAAGCTGGGGGCCCTACTAGCGGACTACGAGCAGTACTTC. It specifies CASKLGALLADYEQYF. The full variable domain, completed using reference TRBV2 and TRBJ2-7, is EPEVTQTPSHQVTQMGQEVILRCVPISNHLYFYWYRQILGQKVEFLVSFYNNEISEKSEIFDDQFSVERPDGSNFTLKIRSTKLEDSAMYFCASKLGALLADYEQYFGPGTRLTVT.

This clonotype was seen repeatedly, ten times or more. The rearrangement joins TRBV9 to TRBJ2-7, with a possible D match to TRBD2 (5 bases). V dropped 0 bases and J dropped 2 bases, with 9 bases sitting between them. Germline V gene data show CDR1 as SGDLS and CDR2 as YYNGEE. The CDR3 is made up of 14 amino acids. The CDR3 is CASSVGSAAYEQYF. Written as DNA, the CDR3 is TGTGCCAGCAGCGTAGGTAGCGCGGCCTACGAGCAGTACTTC.

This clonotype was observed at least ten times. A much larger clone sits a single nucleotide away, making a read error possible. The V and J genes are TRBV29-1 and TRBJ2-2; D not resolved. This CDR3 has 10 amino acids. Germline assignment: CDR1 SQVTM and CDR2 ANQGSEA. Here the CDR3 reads CSVGAPELLF. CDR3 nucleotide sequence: TGCAGCGTTGGTGCCCCGGAGCTGCTTTTT.

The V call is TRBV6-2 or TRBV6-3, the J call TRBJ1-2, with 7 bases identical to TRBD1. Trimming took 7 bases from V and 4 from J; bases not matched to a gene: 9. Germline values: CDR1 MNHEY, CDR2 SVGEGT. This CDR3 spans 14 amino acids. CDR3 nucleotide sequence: TGTGCCAGCACCCTCCGCGGACAGGTCTATGGCTACACCTTC. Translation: CASTLRGQVYGYTF.

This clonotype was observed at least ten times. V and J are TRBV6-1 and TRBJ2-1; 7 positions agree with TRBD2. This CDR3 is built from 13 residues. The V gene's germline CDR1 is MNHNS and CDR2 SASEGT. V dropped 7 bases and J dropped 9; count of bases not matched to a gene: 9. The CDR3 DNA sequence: TGTGCCAGCACACCCGGGACTACGACTGAGCAGTTCTTC. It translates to CASTPGTTTEQFF.

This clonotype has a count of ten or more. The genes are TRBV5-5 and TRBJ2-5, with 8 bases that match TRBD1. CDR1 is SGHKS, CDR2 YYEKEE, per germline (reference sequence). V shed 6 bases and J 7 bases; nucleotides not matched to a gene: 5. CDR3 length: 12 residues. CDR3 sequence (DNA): TGTGCCAGCACGCAGGGGGCAGCGACCCAGTACTTC. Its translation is CASTQGAATQYF.

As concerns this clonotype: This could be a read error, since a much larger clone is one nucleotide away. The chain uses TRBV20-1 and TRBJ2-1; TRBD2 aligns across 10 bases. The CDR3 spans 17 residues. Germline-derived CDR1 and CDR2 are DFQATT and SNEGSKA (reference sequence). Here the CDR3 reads CSARDTTSGRRFDERFF. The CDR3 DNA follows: TGCAGTGCTAGAGATACGACTAGCGGGCGGAGGTTCGATGAGCGGTTCTTC.

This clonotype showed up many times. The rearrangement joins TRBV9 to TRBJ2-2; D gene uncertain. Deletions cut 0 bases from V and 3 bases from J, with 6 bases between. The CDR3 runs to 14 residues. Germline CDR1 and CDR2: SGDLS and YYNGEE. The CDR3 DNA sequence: TGTGCCAGCAGCGTAGTAGCCCACACCGGGGAGCTGTTTTTT. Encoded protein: CASSVVAHTGELFF.

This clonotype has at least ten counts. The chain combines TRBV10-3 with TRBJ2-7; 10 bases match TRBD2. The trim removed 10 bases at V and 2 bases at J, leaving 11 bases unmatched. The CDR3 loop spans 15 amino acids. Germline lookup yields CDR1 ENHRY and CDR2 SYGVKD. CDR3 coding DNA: TGTGCCACCCACCACGGGACTAGCGTTACCTACGAGCAGTACTTC. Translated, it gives CATHHGTSVTYEQYF.

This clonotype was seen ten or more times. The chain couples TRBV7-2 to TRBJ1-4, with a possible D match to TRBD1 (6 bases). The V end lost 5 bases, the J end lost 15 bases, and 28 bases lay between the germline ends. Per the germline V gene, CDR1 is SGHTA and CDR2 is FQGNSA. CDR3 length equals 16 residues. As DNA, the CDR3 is TGTGCCAGCAGCCCCTCTCCGGGGGGCGTAGACCCATTTTTGTTTTTT. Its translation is CASSPSPGGVDPFLFF.

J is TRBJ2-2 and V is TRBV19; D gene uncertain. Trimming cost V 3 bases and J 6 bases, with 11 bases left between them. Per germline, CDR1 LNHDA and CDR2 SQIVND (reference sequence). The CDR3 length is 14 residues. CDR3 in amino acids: CASSMIEEAGELFF. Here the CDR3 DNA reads TGTGCCAGTAGTATGATTGAGGAAGCCGGGGAGCTGTTTTTT.

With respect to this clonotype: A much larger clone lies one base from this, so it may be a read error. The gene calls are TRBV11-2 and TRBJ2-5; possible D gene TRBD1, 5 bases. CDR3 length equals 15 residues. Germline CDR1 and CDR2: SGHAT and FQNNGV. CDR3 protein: CASSPGQALEETQHF. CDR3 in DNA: TGTGCCAGCAGCCCAGGACAAGCCCTAGAAGAGACCCAGCACTTC.

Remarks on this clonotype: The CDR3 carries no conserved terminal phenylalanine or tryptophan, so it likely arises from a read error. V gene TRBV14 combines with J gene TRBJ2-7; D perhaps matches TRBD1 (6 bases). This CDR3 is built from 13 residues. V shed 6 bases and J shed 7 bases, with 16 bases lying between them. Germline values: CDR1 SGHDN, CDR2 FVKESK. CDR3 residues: CASSVGGSWEQYL. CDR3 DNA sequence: TGTGCCAGCAGTGTAGGGGGATCTTGGGAGCAGTACCTC.

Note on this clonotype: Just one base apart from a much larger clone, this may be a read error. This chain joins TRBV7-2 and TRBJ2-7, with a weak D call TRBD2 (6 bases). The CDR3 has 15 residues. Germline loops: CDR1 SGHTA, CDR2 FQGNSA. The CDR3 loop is CASSHPSGPSYEQHF. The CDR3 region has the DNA TGTGCCAGCAGCCACCCGAGCGGGCCCTCCTACGAGCAGCACTTC.

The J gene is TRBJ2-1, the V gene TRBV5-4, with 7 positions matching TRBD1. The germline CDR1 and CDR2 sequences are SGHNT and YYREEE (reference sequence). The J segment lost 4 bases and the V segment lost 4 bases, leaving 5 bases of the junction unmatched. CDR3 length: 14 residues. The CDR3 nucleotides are TGTGCCAGCAGCGATCCGACAGGGTACAATGAGCAGTTCTTC. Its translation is CASSDPTGYNEQFF. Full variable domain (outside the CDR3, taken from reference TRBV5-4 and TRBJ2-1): ETGVTQSPTHLIKTRGQQVTLRCSSQSGHNTVSWYQQALGQGPQFIFQYYREEENGRGNFPPRFSGLQFPNYSSELNVNALELDDSALYLCASSDPTGYNEQFFGPGTRLTVL.

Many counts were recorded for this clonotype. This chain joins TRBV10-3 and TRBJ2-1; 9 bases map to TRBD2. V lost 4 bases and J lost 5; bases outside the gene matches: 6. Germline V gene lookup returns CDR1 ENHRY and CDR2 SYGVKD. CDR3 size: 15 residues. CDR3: CAISARTSVNNEQFF. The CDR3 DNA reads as TGTGCCATCAGTGCGCGGACTAGCGTAAACAATGAGCAGTTCTTC.

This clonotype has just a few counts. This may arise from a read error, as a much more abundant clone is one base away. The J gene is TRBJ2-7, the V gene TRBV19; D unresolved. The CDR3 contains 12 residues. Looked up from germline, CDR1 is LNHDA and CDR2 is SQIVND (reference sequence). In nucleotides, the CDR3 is TGTGCCAGTAGTATTCTGTACTACGAGCGGTACTTC. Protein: CASSILYYERYF.

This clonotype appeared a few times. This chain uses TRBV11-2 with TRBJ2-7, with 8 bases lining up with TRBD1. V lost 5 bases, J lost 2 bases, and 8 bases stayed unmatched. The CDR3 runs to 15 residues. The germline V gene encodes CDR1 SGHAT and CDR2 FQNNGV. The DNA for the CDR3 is TGTGCCAGCAGCCTAAACCAGGGGGCTACCTACGAGCAGTACTTC. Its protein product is CASSLNQGATYEQYF.

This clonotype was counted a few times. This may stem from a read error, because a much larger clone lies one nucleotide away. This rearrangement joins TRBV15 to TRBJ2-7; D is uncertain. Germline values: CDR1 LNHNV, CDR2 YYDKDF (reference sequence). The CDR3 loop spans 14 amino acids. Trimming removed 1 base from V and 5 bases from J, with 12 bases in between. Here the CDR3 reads CATSRVVGSHEQYF. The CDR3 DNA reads TGTGCCACCAGCAGAGTTGTAGGGTCGCACGAGCAGTACTTC.

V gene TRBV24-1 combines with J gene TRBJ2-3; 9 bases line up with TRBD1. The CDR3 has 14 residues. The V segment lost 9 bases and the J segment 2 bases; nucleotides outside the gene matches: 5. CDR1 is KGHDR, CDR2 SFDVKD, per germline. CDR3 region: CATLRTGVTDTQYF. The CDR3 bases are TGTGCCACCCTCAGGACAGGGGTCACAGATACGCAGTATTTT.

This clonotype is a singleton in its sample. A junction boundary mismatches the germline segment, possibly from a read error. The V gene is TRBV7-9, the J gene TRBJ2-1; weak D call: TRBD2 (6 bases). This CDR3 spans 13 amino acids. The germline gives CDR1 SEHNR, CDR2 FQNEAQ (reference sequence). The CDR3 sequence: CASSPASADEQLF. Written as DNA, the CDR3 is TGTGCCAGCAGCCCAGCTAGCGCCGATGAGCAGCTCTTC.

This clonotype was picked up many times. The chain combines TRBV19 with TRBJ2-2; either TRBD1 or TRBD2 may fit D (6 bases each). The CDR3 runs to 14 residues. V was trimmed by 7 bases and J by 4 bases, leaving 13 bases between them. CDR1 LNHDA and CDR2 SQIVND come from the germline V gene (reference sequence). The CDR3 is CASTSEGGTGELFF. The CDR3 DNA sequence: TGTGCCAGTACCTCGGAGGGGGGCACCGGGGAGCTGTTTTTT.

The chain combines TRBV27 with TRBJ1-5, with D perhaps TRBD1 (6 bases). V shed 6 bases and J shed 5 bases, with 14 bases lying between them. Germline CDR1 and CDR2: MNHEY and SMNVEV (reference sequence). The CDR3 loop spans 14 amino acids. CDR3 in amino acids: CASRPTGNHQPQHF. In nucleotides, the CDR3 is TGTGCCAGCAGACCCACAGGGAATCATCAGCCCCAGCATTTT.